The 15 T cell receptor beta chains below were found in one sample sequenced in a study of blood T cell repertoires in COVID-19. Generated by immunoSEQ multiplex PCR, the TCRdb table keeps only in-frame clones and is missing some. This sample yields approximately 200,000 clones, of which more than 75% are seen a single time; over 2.5% belongs to the top ten. The sequencing sample was made of peripheral blood. The receptors stem from a man aged 45-60 years who had recovered from COVID-19.

V gene TRBV7-2 combines with J gene TRBJ2-3; TRBD2 matches at 11 bases. The germline V gene encodes CDR1 SGHTA and CDR2 FQGNSA. The CDR3 has 16 residues. Trimming cost V 1 base and J 6 bases; bases outside gene matches: 6. CDR3 sequence reads: CASSLGLAGGADTQYF. In DNA, the CDR3 is TGTGCCAGCAGCTTAGGTCTAGCGGGGGGCGCGGATACGCAGTATTTT.

Comment on this clone: This sample also contains other DNA sequences that code for the same CDR3. This rearrangement joins TRBV18 to TRBJ2-5; D perhaps matches TRBD2 (6 bases). CDR3 length: 13 residues. Trimming pared 5 bases from V and 1 base from J, leaving 8 bases between. The germline V gene encodes CDR1 KGHSH and CDR2 LQKENI. DNA for the CDR3: TGTGCCAGCTCATCGGGACTCCAAGAGACCCAGTACTTC. Its translation: CASSSGLQETQYF.

The chain employs TRBV28 and TRBJ2-1; 8 positions match TRBD2. This CDR3 has 15 amino acids. Looked up from germline, CDR1 is MDHEN and CDR2 is SYDVKM. V dropped 6 bases and J dropped 5; count of bases not matched to a gene: 9. The DNA of the CDR3 is TGTGCCAGCAGGGGAGCGGGAGCAGTGGACAATGAGCAGTTCTTC. It translates to CASRGAGAVDNEQFF.

This clone came up many times. The rearrangement links TRBV18 to TRBJ1-3; D gene ambiguous. This CDR3 contains 12 residues. Germline CDR1 reads KGHSH; CDR2 reads LQKENI. V gave up 2 bases and J gave up 4 bases, with 3 bases separating them. The DNA of the CDR3 is TGTGCCAGCTCACCAGGCGGAAACACCATATATTTT. Residues: CASSPGGNTIYF.

The chain is built from TRBV5-8 and TRBJ1-6; 7 bases fit TRBD1. Germline V lookup: CDR1 SGHTS, CDR2 YDEGEE. The CDR3 has 15 residues. The J segment lost 6 bases and the V segment lost 3 bases, leaving 6 bases of the junction unmatched. CDR3 region: CASSYLDRVNSPLHF. DNA for the CDR3: TGTGCCAGCAGCTACCTAGACAGGGTTAATTCACCCCTCCACTTT.

The V gene is TRBV7-9, the J gene TRBJ1-3; 7 bases match TRBD1. CDR3 size: 14 residues. Germline V gives CDR1 SEHNR, CDR2 FQNEAQ (reference sequence). The junction had 5 bases not matched to a gene; V was cut back by 5 bases and J by 4 bases. CDR3 bases: TGTGCCAGCAGCGTTCAGGGGGGAGGAAACACCATATATTTT. This encodes CASSVQGGGNTIYF.

The gene calls are TRBV24-1 and TRBJ2-1; D is unclear. Trimming took off 2 bases at V and 6 bases at J, with 13 bases between the two ends. CDR1 and CDR2 (germline): KGHDR, SFDVKD. CDR3 size: 15 residues. CDR3: CATSDSRQTTNEQFF. The CDR3 DNA reads TGTGCCACCAGTGATTCGCGGCAAACAACCAATGAGCAGTTCTTC.

The rearrangement joins TRBV6-1 to TRBJ2-1, with a possible D match to TRBD2 (5 bases). The germline V gene has CDR1 MNHNS and CDR2 SASEGT. The V and J ends lost 1 base and 6 bases respectively, with 16 bases between them. The CDR3 has 16 amino acids. CDR3 bases: TGTGCCAGCAGTGAAGGGGGAAAAACGGGGATCAATGAGCAGTTCTTC. Its protein product is CASSEGGKTGINEQFF.

The V gene is TRBV5-1, the J gene TRBJ1-2; no clear D gene. V lost 2 bases to trimming and J lost 2 bases, with 7 bases between them. Per the germline V gene, CDR1 is SGHRS and CDR2 is YFSETQ. The CDR3 is made up of 13 amino acids. CDR3 nucleotides: TGCGCCAGCAGCTTCGCGGAAAACTATGGCTACACCTTC. It codes for CASSFAENYGYTF.

A few counts support this clone. The gene calls are TRBV6-5 and TRBJ2-2; 7 bases are shared with TRBD1. J lost 4 bases, V lost 3 bases, and 5 bases had no gene match. The CDR3 extends over 15 amino acids. Germline assignment: CDR1 MNHEY and CDR2 SVGAGI. CDR3 DNA sequence: TGTGCCAGCAGTTATGACAGGGTGGGCACCGGGGAGCTGTTTTTT. It is translated as CASSYDRVGTGELFF.

The chain recombines TRBV28 with TRBJ1-5, with 8 bases that match TRBD1. Germline-derived CDR1 and CDR2 are MDHEN and SYDVKM. CDR3 length equals 14 residues. V lost 3 bases to trimming and J lost 6 bases; unmatched junction nucleotides: 4. CDR3 coding DNA: TGTGCCAGCAGTTTTCAGGGGGCTGGTCAGCCCCAGCATTTT. Translated, it gives CASSFQGAGQPQHF.

V usage is TRBV7-7 and J usage is TRBJ2-2, with D hard to call. Between the trimmed V and J ends, which lost 5 bases and 0 bases, there was a span of 13 bases. There are 16 residues in the CDR3. Germline V gene sequence: CDR1 SSHAT, CDR2 FNYEAQ (reference sequence). CDR3 bases: TGTGCCAGCAGCCCCTCCCCCCGTACGAACACCGGGGAGCTGTTTTTT. Protein sequence: CASSPSPRTNTGELFF.

The CDR3 bases are TGTGCCAGCTCACCTCTGGGAACAGGGGGTAATCAGCCCCAGCATTTT. This sequence encodes CASSPLGTGGNQPQHF. The rearrangement links TRBV18 to TRBJ1-5; 8 bases are a match to TRBD1. V lost 3 bases, J lost 4 bases, and 8 bases stayed unmatched. The germline CDR1 and CDR2 sequences are KGHSH and LQKENI. The length of the CDR3 is 16 residues.

The V gene is TRBV11-2, the J gene TRBJ2-5; D remains unclear. Germline V CDR1 and CDR2: SGHAT, FQNNGV. This CDR3 has 11 residues. Trimming shortened V by 5 bases and J by 4 bases, and 5 bases separated the two germline ends. CDR3 DNA sequence: TGTGCCAGCAGCGTCCGAGAGACCCAGTACTTC. Translation gives CASSVRETQYF.

There are many counts of this clone. The chain is built from TRBV18 and TRBJ1-2; 8 bases align to TRBD1. Per the germline V gene, CDR1 is KGHSH and CDR2 is LQKENI. The V and J ends lost 3 bases and 7 bases, in that order; junction bases with no gene match: 1. The CDR3 totals 12 residues. Written as DNA, the CDR3 is TGTGCCAGCTCACCGGACAGGGTTGGCTACACCTTC. Protein sequence: CASSPDRVGYTF.